This T cell receptor beta chain came from a study of blood T cell repertoires in COVID-19. Study context: The study drew acute and convalescent COVID-19 samples from the United States, Italy and Spain. Sources were T cells, B-cell-depleted T cells, or PBMCs; the material itself was cDNA or gDNA.

Unmatched junction bases numbered 4, after V lost 7 bases and J lost 4 bases. Germline V gene data show CDR1 as SNHLY and CDR2 as FYNNEI. The CDR3 is 13 amino acids. This study enrolled people aged about 18 to 90 from approximately 24 US geographic areas. Cohorts were determined from participant-reported clinical history. The protocol was immunoSEQ multiplex PCR, while the TCRdb copy is restricted to in-frame clones and leaves out a portion. The sample shows fewer than 250,000 clones, 89% of them seen only once. The gene calls are TRBV2 and TRBJ2-1; 7 bases map to TRBD2. Sequencing was done on a sample of PBMCs or T cells enriched from blood (not recorded which). The sequence was collected from a woman under 30 who had recovered from COVID-19. The CDR3 sequence: CASTQRGYNEQFF. The CDR3 bases are TGTGCCAGCACCCAGCGGGGATACAATGAGCAGTTCTTC.